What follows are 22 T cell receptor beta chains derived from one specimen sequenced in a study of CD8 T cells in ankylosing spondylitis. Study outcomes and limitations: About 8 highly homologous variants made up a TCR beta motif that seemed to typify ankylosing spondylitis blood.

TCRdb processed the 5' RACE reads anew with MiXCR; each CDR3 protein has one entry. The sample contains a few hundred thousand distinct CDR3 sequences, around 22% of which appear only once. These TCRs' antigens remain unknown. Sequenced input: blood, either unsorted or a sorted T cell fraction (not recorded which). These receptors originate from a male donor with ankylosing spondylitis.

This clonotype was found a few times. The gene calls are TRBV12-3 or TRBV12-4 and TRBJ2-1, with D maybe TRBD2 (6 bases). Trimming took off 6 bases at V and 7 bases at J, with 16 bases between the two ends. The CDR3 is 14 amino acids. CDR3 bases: TGTGCCAGCAGCCGCCCCGGGAGAGCGAATGAGCAGTTCTTC. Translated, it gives CASSRPGRANEQFF.

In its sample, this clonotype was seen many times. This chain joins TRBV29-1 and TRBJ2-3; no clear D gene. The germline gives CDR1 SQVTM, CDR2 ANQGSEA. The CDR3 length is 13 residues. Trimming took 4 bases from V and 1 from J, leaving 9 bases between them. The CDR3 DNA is TGCAGCGTTGTCGGCTTCGGCACAGATACGCAGTATTTT. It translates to CSVVGFGTDTQYF.

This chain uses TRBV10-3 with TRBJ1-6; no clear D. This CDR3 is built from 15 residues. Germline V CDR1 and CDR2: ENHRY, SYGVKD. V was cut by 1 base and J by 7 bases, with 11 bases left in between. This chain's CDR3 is CAISEWGVPNSPLHF. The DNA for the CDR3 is TGTGCCATCAGTGAGTGGGGAGTTCCCAATTCACCCCTCCACTTT.

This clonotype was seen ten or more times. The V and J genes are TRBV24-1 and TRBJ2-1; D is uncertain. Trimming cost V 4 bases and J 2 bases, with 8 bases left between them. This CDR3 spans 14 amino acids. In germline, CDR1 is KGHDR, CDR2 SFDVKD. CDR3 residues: CATSDPTTYNEQFF. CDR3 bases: TGTGCCACCAGTGACCCGACCACCTACAATGAGCAGTTCTTC.

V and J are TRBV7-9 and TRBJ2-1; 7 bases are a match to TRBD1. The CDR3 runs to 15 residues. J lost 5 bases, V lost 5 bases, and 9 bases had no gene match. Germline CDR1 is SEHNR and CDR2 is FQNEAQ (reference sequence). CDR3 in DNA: TGTGCCAGCAGCCCACCGGGGACAGCCGACAATGAGCAGTTCTTC. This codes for CASSPPGTADNEQFF. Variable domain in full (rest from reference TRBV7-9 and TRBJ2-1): DTGVSQNPRHKITKRGQNVTFRCDPISEHNRLYWYRQTLGQGPEFLTYFQNEAQLEKSRLLSDRFSAERPKGSFSTLEIQRTEQGDSAMYLCASSPPGTADNEQFFGPGTRLTVL.

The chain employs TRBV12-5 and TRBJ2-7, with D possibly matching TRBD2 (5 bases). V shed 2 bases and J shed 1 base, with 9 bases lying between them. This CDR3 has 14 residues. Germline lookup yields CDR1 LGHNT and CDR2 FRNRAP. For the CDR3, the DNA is TGTGCTAGTGGTTTGCTTGGGGAGTCCTACGAGCAGTACTTC. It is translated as CASGLLGESYEQYF.

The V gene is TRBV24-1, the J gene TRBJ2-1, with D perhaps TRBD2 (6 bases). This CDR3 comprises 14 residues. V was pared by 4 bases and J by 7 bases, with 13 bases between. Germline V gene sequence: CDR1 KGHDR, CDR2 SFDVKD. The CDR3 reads CATSEPPEGNEQFF. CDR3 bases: TGTGCCACCAGTGAGCCGCCGGAGGGGAATGAGCAGTTCTTC.

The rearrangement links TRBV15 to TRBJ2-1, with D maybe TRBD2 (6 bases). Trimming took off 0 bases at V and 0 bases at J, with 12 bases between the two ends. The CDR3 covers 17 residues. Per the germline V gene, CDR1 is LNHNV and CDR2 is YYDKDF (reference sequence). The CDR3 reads CATSRDSGGYSYNEQFF. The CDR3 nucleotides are TGTGCCACCAGCAGAGATAGCGGAGGTTACTCCTACAATGAGCAGTTCTTC.

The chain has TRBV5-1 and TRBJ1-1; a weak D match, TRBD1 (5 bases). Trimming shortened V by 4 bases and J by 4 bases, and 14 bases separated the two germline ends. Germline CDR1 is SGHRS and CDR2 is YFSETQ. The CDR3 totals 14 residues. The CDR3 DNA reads TGCGCCAGCAGCCCCCTGGGGGAGGGCACTGAAGCTTTCTTT. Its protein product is CASSPLGEGTEAFF.

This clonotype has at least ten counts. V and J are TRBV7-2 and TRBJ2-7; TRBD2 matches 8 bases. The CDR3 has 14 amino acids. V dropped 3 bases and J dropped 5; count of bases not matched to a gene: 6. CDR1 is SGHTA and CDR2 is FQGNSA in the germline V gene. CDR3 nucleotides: TGTGCCAGCAGCTTTTTCAGCGGGAGAAACGAGCAGTACTTC. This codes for CASSFFSGRNEQYF. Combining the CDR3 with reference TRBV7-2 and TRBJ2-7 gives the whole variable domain GAGVSQSPSNKVTEKGKDVELRCDPISGHTALYWYRQSLGQGLEFLIYFQGNSAPDKSGLPSDRFSAERTGGSVSTLTIQRTQQEDSAVYLCASSFFSGRNEQYFGPGTRLTVT.

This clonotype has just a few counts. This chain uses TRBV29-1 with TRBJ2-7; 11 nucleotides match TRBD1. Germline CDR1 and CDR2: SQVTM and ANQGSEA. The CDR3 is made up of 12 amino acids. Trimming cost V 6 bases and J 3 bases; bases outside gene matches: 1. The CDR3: CSVGTGGYEQYF. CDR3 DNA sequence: TGCAGCGTAGGGACAGGGGGCTACGAGCAGTACTTC.

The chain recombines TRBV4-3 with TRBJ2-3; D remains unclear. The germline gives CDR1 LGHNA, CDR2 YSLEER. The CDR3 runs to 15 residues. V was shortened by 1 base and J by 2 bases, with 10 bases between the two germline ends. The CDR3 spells CASSQGLLLTDTQYF. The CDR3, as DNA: TGCGCCAGCAGCCAAGGACTTCTCCTCACAGATACGCAGTATTTT.

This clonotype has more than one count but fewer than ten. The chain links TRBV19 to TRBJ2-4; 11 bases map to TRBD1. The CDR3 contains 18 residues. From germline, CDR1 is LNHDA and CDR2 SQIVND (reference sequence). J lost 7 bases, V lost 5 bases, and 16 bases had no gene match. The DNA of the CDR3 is TGTGCCAGTAGTTCATCGGACAGGGGGCTAGTGGAAGAGAACATTCAGTACTTC. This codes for CASSSSDRGLVEENIQYF.

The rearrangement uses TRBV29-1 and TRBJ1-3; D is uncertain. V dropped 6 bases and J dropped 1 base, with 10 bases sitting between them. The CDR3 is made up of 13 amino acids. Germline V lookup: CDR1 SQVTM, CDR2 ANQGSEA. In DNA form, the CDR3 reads TGCAGCGTGGTGGAGACGTCTGGAAACACCATATATTTT. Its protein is CSVVETSGNTIYF.

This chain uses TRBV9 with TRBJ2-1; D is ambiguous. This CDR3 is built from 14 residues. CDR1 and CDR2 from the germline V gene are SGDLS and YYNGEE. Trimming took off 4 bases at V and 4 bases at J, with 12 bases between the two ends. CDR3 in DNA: TGTGCCAGCAGCCGGATCACCGTATACAATGAGCAGTTCTTC. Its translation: CASSRITVYNEQFF.

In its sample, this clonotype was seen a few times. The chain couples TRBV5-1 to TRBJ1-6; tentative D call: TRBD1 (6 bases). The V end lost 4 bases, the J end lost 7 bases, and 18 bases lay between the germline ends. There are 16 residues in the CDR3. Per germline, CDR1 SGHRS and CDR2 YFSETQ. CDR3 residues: CASSGGRGLENSPLHF. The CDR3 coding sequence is TGCGCCAGCAGCGGGGGCAGGGGATTAGAAAATTCACCCCTCCACTTT.

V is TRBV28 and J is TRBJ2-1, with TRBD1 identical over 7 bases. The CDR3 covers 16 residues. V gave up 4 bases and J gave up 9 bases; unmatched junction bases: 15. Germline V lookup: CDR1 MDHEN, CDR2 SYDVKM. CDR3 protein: CASSSPGQGVGSEQFF. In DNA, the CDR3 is TGTGCCAGCAGTTCACCCGGCCAGGGGGTTGGTTCTGAGCAGTTCTTC.

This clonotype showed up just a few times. The CDR3 DNA sequence: TGCGCCAGCAGCTCAACCGGGACCGCTAACTATGGCTACACCTTC. This sequence encodes CASSSTGTANYGYTF. This rearrangement joins TRBV5-1 to TRBJ1-2; possible D gene TRBD1, 5 bases. Trimming stripped 3 bases from V and 0 bases from J, with 12 bases between. The CDR3 has 15 amino acids. The germline gives CDR1 SGHRS, CDR2 YFSETQ.

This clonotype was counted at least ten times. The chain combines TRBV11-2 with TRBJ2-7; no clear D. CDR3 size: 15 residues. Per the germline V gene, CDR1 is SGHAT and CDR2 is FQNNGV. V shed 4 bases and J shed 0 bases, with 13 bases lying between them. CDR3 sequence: CASSSAGGRSYEQYF. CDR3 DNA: TGTGCCAGCAGCTCGGCAGGCGGACGCTCCTACGAGCAGTACTTC.

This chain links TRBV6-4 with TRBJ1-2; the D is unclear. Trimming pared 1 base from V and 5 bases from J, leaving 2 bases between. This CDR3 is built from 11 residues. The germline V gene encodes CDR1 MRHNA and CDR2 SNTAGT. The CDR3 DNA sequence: TGTGCCAGCAGTGACTGGTATGGCTACACCTTC. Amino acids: CASSDWYGYTF.

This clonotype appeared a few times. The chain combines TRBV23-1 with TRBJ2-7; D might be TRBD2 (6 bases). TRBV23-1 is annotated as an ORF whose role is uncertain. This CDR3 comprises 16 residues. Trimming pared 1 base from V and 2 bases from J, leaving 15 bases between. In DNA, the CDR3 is TGCGCCAGCAGTCAATGGACCGGGACTCGGACCTACGAGCAGTACTTC. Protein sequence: CASSQWTGTRTYEQYF.

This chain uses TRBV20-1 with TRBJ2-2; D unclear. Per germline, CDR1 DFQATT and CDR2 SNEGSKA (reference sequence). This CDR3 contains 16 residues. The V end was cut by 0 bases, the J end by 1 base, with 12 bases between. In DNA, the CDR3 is TGCAGTGCTAGAGATCGTTTAAGGGAGAACACCGGGGAGCTGTTTTTT. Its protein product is CSARDRLRENTGELFF.